This T cell receptor (beta chain) originates from a study of response to subunit inactivated influenza vaccine. This clonotype was recorded a few times. Its cognate antigen is unknown. TCRdb re-called the RT-PCR reads with MiXCR, one entry per CDR3 protein. The sample contains about 300,000 distinct CDR3 sequences, approximately 20% of which appear only once. General study results and limits: Authors suggested few new T cells are recruited by each seasonal influenza vaccination.

The receptor was isolated from a man between 45 and 75 years old who received an inactivated influenza vaccine. The source material was PBMCs from blood, sampled 21 months after vaccination.

CDR3 nucleotide sequence: TGCGCCAGCAGCCAAGATGGGGGTGCGGAGATTGGCACTGAAGCTTTCTTT. As protein: CASSQDGGAEIGTEAFF. The J gene is TRBJ1-1, the V gene TRBV4-3, with D perhaps matching TRBD1 (5 bases). The CDR3 runs 17 residues. The ends were cut back, 0 bases at V and 4 bases at J, with 18 bases in the middle. In germline, CDR1 is LGHNA, CDR2 YSLEER.